One and the same sample provided the 9 T cell receptor beta chains below, sequenced in a study of long-term antiretroviral therapy in people with HIV. It was version v3.0 of the immunoSEQ assay that was run at survey level. Sequencing used immunoSEQ multiplex PCR; TCRdb keeps in-frame clones, though not all of them. The table has some 25,000 clones, approximately 83% seen once. The starting material was unsorted PBMCs, obtained 0.7 years before starting antiretroviral therapy. Source of these receptors: a man younger than 40 with HIV.

This rearrangement joins TRBV19 to TRBJ1-3; D is unresolved. The CDR3 is made up of 15 amino acids. V dropped 5 bases and J dropped 0 bases, with 11 bases sitting between them. The germline V gene has CDR1 LNHDA and CDR2 SQIVND (reference sequence). This chain's CDR3 is CASSLTPGSGNTIYF. In DNA form, the CDR3 reads TGTGCCAGTAGTCTGACACCGGGCTCTGGAAACACCATATATTTT.

This chain connects TRBV10-3 to TRBJ1-2; 10 positions agree with TRBD1. J lost 9 bases, V lost 6 bases, and 10 bases had no gene match. The germline gives CDR1 ENHRY, CDR2 SYGVKD. The CDR3 sequence is 14 residues long. The CDR3 loop reads CAISDRDRGGRYTF. The DNA for the CDR3 is TGTGCCATCAGCGATCGGGACAGGGGTGGTCGCTACACCTTC.

This chain connects TRBV19 to TRBJ2-3; D perhaps matches TRBD2 (5 bases). This CDR3 comprises 15 residues. The germline V and J ends were trimmed by 8 bases and 8 bases, with 23 bases remaining between them. CDR1 is LNHDA, CDR2 SQIVND, per germline (reference sequence). The CDR3 DNA reads as TGTGCCAGTCGCCTCCAGGCGATAGACGAGGGTACGCAGTATTTT. Its protein product is CASRLQAIDEGTQYF.

The chain joins TRBV28 to TRBJ2-7; D unresolved. The CDR3 consists of 14 residues. From germline, CDR1 is MDHEN and CDR2 SYDVKM. V lost 6 bases to trimming and J lost 4 bases, with 16 bases between them. This chain's CDR3 is CASSPFPALYEQYF. The CDR3 DNA sequence: TGTGCCAGCAGCCCCTTCCCCGCGCTTTACGAGCAGTACTTC.

The gene calls are TRBV5-8 and TRBJ2-3; tentatively, D is TRBD1 or TRBD2 (6 bases each). The CDR3 spans 15 residues. V lost 2 bases to trimming and J lost 0 bases, with 10 bases between them. The germline V gene encodes CDR1 SGHTS and CDR2 YDEGEE. Here the CDR3 reads CASSLGGSSTDTQYF. The CDR3 DNA is TGTGCCAGCAGCTTAGGGGGGTCTAGCACAGATACGCAGTATTTT.

V and J are TRBV2 and TRBJ2-1, with 12 bases matching TRBD2. The CDR3 is made up of 15 amino acids. The germline gives CDR1 SNHLY, CDR2 FYNNEI. Germline trimming cut 10 bases from V and 5 bases from J; bases unmatched to any gene: 9. The CDR3: CAKRTSGAPHNEQFF. The CDR3 DNA sequence: TGTGCCAAAAGGACTAGCGGGGCTCCTCACAATGAGCAGTTCTTC.

This clone occurred once. The gene calls are TRBV15 and TRBJ2-1, with TRBD2 matching over 11 bases. This CDR3 contains 21 residues. V lost 0 bases to trimming and J lost 3 bases; unmatched junction nucleotides: 16. From germline, CDR1 is LNHNV and CDR2 YYDKDF (reference sequence). The CDR3, as DNA: TGTGCCACCAGCAGAGATCGCGGTAGCGGGGGGGTTAACGTATACTACAATGAGCAGTTCTTC. Its protein product is CATSRDRGSGGVNVYYNEQFF.

The V gene is TRBV7-8, the J gene TRBJ1-2; 9 bases are a match to TRBD1. Germline CDR1 SGHVS, CDR2 FQNEAQ. V lost 2 bases, J lost 4 bases, and 5 bases stayed unmatched. This CDR3 has 15 residues. The CDR3, as DNA: TGTGCCAGCAGCTTACCCGGACAGGGGACCTATGGCTACACCTTC. Protein: CASSLPGQGTYGYTF. Variable domain in full (rest from reference TRBV7-8 and TRBJ1-2): GAGVSQSPRYKVAKRGQDVALRCDPISGHVSLFWYQQALGQGPEFLTYFQNEAQLDKSGLPSDRFFAERPEGSVSTLKIQRTQQEDSAVYLCASSLPGQGTYGYTFGSGTRLTVV.

To note about this clone: Its ends do not fully match the called genes, so a read error is possible. This chain uses TRBV7-7 with TRBJ2-2; TRBD1 or TRBD2 may be the D gene (5 bases each). This CDR3 comprises 15 residues. Per germline, CDR1 SSHAT and CDR2 FNYEAQ (reference sequence). The CDR3 sequence: CASSLGTVNTGELFF. CDR3 nucleotide sequence: TGTGCTAGCAGCTTGGGGACGGTGAACACCGGGGAGCTGTTTTTT.